The subject of this entry is one T cell receptor (beta chain). The antigen is unknown. The data stem from a study of follicular helper T cells after annual influenza vaccination. Notes on the study in general: Successive annual vaccinations recalled a recurrent oligoclonal ICOS+CD38+ cTfh response with influenza-specific clonotypes.

Time point of the sample: 2014-2015 season, 7 days after vaccination. Donors were community-dwelling with no influenza vaccine in the prior 6 months. V lost 6 bases, J lost 2 bases, and 4 bases stayed unmatched. Germline V gene lookup returns CDR1 MNHNS and CDR2 SASEGT. CDR3 length: 14 residues. Sequencing of TCRB used Survey level resolution. The protocol was immunoSEQ multiplex PCR, while the TCRdb copy is restricted to in-frame clones and leaves out a portion. The data show about 460 clones, approximately 70% seen once. This TCR was sampled from an adult who received the influenza vaccine. This chain connects TRBV6-1 to TRBJ1-1; 9 bases fit TRBD1. Sequenced here: CXCR5+ CD38+ circulating T follicular helper cells from blood, sampled 7 days after influenza vaccination. The subset denotes: circulating Tfh, non-naive CD4+CXCR5+PD-1+ (ICOS+CD38+ or ICOS-CD38-). The CDR3 sequence is CASRTDRGNTEAFF. The CDR3 DNA follows: TGTGCCAGCAGGACGGACAGGGGAAACACTGAAGCTTTCTTT.